This T cell receptor beta chain stems from a study of blood T cell repertoires in COVID-19. Study-wide background: The analysed material was cDNA or gDNA that came from T cells, B-cell-depleted T cells, or PBMCs.

Per the germline V gene, CDR1 is SNHLY and CDR2 is FYNNEI. V lost 6 bases to trimming and J lost 0 bases, with 8 bases between them. This CDR3 contains 13 residues. Study processing details: For nucleated cells, counts were estimated from reference gene primer amplification. Libraries were prepared by immunoSEQ multiplex PCR; TCRdb keeps only in-frame clonotypes and omits some of them. V, J and clone size were drawn from that table, and D and trimming were deduced from the DNA. The table lists 300,000 to 400,000 clones, around 87% of them singletons. The sequence was obtained from a woman aged 45 to 65 with COVID-19, enrolled during active disease. Sample: peripheral blood. The chain links TRBV2 to TRBJ1-1; D call uncertain. The CDR3 DNA sequence: TGTGCCAGCAGACAACCTCTGAACACTGAAGCTTTCTTT. It yields the protein CASRQPLNTEAFF.